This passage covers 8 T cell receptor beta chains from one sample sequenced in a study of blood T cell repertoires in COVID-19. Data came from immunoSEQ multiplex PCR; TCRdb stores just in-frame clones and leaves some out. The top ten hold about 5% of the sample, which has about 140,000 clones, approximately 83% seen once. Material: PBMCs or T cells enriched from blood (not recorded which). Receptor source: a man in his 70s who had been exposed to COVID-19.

CDR3: CASSGAQGYNSPLHF. In nucleotides, the CDR3 is TGCGCCAGCAGCGGTGCACAGGGGTATAATTCACCCCTCCACTTT. The chain employs TRBV10-2 and TRBJ1-6; 7 nucleotides agree with TRBD1. V lost 6 bases and J lost 4; bases outside the gene matches: 6. This CDR3 is built from 15 residues. CDR1 and CDR2 from the germline V gene are WSHSY and SAAADI.

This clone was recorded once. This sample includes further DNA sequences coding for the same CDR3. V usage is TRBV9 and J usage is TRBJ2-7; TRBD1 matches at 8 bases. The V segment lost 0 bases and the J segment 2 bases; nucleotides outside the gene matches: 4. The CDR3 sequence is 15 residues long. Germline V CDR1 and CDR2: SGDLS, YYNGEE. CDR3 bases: TGTGCCAGCAGCGTAGGGCAGGGGGCCACCTACGAGCAGTACTTC. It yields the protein CASSVGQGATYEQYF. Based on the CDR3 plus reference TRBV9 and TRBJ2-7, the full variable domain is DSGVTQTPKHLITATGQRVTLRCSPRSGDLSVYWYQQSLDQGLQFLIQYYNGEERAKGNILERFSAQQFPDLHSELNLSSLELGDSALYFCASSVGQGATYEQYFGPGTRLTVT.

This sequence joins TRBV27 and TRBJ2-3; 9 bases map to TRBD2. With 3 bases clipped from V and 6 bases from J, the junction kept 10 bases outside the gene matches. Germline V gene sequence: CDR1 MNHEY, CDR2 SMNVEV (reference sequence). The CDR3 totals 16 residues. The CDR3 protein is CASSFGLATSLDTQYF. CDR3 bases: TGTGCCAGCAGTTTTGGACTAGCGACATCATTGGATACGCAGTATTTT.

DNA for the CDR3: TGTGCCAGCAGCTTAGCAGGGGGCGCTGGGGCCAACGTCCTGACTTTC. Residues: CASSLAGGAGANVLTF. This chain uses TRBV5-4 with TRBJ2-6; 8 positions agree with TRBD1. The CDR3 is 16 amino acids. V shed 2 bases, J shed 2 bases, and the junction held 3 bases outside the gene matches. The germline V gene encodes CDR1 SGHNT and CDR2 YYREEE (reference sequence).

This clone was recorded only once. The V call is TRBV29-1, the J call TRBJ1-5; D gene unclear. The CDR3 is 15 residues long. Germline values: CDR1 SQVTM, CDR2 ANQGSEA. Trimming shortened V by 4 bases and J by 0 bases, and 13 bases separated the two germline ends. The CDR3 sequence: CSVGVGPDSNQPQHF. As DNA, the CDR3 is TGCAGCGTTGGCGTTGGGCCAGATAGCAATCAGCCCCAGCATTTT.

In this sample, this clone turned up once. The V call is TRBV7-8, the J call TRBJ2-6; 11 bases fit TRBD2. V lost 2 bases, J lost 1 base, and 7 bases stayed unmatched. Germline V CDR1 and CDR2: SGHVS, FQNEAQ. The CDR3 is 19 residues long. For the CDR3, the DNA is TGTGCCAGCAGCTTACGCCCAACTAGCGGGAGATCTGGGGCCAACGTCCTGACTTTC. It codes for CASSLRPTSGRSGANVLTF.

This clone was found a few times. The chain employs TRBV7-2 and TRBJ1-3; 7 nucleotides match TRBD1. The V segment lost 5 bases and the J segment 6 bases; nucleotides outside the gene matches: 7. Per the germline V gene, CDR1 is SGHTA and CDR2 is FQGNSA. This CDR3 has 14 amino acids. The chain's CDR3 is CASSHTGVLNTIYF. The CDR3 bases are TGTGCCAGCAGCCATACAGGGGTTCTAAACACCATATATTTT.

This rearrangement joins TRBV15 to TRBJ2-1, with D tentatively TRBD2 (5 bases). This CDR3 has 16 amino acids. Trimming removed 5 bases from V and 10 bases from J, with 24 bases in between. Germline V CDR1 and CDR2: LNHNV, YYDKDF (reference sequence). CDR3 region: CATSRAPRTPTEEQFF. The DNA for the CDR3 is TGTGCCACCAGCCGAGCCCCAAGGACTCCTACCGAGGAGCAGTTCTTC.